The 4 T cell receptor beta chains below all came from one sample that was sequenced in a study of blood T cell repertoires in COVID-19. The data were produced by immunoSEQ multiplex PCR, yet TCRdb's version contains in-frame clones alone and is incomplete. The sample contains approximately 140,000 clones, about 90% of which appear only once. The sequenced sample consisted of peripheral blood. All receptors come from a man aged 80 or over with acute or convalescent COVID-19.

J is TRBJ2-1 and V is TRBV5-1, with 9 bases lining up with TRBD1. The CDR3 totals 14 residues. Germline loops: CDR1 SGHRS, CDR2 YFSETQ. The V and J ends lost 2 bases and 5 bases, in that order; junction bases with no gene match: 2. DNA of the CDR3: TGCGCCAGCAGCTTCGGACAGGGGAACAATGAGCAGTTCTTC. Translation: CASSFGQGNNEQFF.

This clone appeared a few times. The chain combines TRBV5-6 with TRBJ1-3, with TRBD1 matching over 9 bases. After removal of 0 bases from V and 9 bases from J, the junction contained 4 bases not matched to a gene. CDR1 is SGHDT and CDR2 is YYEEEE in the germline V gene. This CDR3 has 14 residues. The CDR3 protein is CASSLGQGVGTIYF. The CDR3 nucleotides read TGTGCCAGCAGCTTGGGACAGGGGGTAGGCACCATATATTTT.

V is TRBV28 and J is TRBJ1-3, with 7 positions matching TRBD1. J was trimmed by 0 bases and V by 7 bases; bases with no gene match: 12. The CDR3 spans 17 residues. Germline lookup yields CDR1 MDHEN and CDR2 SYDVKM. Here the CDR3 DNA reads TGTGCCAGCACCAAAAACAGGGGCTGGAGCTCTGGAAACACCATATATTTT. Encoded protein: CASTKNRGWSSGNTIYF. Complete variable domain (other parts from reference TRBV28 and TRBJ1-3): DVKVTQSSRYLVKRTGEKVFLECVQDMDHENMFWYRQDPGLGLRLIYFSYDVKMKEKGDIPEGYSVSREKKERFSLILESASTNQTSMYLCASTKNRGWSSGNTIYFGEGSWLTVV.

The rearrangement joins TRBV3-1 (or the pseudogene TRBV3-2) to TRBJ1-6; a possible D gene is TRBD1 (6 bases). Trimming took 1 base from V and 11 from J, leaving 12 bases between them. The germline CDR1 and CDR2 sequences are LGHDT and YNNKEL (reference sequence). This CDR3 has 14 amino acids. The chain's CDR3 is CASSQAGEMTPLHF. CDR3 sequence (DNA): TGTGCCAGCAGCCAAGCAGGGGAGATGACACCCCTCCACTTT.